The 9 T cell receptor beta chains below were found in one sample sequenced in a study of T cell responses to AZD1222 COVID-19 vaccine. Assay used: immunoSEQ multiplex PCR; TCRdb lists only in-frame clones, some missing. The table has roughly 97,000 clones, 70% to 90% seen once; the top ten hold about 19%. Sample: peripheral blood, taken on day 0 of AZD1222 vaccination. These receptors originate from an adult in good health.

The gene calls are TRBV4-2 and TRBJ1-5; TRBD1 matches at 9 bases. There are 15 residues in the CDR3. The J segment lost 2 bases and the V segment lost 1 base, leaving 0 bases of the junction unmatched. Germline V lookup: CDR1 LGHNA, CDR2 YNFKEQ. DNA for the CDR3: TGTGCCAGCAGCCAAGGGACAGGGGGCAATCAGCCCCAGCATTTT. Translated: CASSQGTGGNQPQHF.

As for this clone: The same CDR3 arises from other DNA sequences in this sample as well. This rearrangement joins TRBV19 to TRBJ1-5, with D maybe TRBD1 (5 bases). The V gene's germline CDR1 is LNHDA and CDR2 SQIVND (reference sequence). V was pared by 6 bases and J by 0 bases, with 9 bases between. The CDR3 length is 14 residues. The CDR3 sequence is CASRTVYSNQPQHF. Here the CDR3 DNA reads TGTGCCAGTAGGACAGTCTATAGCAATCAGCCCCAGCATTTT.

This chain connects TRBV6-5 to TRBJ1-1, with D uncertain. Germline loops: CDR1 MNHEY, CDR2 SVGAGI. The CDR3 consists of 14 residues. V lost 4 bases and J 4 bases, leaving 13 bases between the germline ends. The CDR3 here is CASSLVGGSTEAFF. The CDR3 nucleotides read TGTGCCAGCAGTTTGGTAGGCGGCAGCACTGAAGCTTTCTTT.

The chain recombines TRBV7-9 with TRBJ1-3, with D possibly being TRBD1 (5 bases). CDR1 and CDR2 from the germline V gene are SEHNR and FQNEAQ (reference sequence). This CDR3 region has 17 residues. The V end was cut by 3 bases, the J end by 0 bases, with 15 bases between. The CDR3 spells CASSFSTRVNSGNTIYF. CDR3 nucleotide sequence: TGTGCCAGCAGCTTCTCCACCAGGGTCAACTCTGGAAACACCATATATTTT.

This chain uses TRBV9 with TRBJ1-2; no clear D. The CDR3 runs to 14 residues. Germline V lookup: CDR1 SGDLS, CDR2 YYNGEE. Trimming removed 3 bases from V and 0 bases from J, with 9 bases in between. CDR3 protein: CASSGAVTNYGYTF. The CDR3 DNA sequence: TGTGCCAGCAGCGGGGCAGTAACTAACTATGGCTACACCTTC.

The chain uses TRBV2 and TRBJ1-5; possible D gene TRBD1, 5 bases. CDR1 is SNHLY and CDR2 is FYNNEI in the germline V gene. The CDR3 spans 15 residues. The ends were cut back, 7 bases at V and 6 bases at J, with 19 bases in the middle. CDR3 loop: CASKLQVLGSQPQHF. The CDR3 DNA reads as TGTGCCAGCAAATTACAGGTCCTTGGATCTCAGCCCCAGCATTTT.

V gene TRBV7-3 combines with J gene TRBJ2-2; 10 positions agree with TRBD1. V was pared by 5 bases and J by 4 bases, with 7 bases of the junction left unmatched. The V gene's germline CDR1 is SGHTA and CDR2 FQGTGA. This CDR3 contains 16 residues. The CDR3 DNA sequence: TGTGCCAGCAGCATCAGACAGGGGGCGATCACCGGGGAGCTGTTTTTT. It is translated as CASSIRQGAITGELFF.

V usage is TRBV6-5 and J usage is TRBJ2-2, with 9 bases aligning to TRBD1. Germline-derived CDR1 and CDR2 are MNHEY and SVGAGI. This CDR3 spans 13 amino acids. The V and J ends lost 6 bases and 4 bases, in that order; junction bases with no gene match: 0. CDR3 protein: CASRTGGTGELFF. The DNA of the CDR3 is TGTGCCAGCAGGACAGGGGGCACCGGGGAGCTGTTTTTT.

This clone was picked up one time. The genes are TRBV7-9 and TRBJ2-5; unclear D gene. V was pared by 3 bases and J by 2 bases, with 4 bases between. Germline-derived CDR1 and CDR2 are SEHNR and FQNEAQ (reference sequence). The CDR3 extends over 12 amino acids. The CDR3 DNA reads TGTGCCAGCAGCTTTAGGCAAGAGACCCAGTACTTC. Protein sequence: CASSFRQETQYF.